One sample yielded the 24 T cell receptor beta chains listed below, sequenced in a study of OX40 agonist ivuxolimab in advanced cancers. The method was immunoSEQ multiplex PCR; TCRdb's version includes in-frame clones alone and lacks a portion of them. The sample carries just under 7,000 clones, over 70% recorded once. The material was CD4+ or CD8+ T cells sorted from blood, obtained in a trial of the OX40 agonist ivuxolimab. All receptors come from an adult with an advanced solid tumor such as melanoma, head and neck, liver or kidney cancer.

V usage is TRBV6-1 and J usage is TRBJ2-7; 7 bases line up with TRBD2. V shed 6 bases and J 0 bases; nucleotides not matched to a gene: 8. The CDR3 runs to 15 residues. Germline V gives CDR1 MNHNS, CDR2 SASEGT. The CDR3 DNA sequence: TGTGCCAGCAGCCTCAGGGAGGGCGGCTCCTACGAGCAGTACTTC. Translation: CASSLREGGSYEQYF.

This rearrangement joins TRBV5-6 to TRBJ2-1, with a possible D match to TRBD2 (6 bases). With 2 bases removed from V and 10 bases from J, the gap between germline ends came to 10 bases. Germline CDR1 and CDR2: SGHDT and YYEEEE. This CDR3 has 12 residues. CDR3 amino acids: CASSLVAGEQFF. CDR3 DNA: TGTGCCAGCAGCTTAGTGGCGGGAGAGCAGTTCTTC.

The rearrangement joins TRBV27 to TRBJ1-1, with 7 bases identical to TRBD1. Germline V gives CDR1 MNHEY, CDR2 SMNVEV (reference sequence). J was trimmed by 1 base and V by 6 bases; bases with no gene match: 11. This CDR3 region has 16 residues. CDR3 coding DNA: TGTGCCAGCAGGGAAGGGGGCCTTATGGCGAACACTGAAGCTTTCTTT. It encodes CASREGGLMANTEAFF.

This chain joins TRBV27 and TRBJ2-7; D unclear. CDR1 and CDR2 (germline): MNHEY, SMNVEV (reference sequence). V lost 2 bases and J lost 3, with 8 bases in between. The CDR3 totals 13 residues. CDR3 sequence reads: CASSLGRNYEQYF. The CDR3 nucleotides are TGTGCCAGCAGTTTAGGGCGGAACTACGAGCAGTACTTC.

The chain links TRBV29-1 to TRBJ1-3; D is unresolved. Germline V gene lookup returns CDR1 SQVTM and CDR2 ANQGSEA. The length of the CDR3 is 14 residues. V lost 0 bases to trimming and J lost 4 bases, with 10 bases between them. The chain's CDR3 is CSVEEPLKGNTIYF. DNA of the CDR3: TGCAGCGTTGAAGAGCCCCTTAAAGGAAACACCATATATTTT.

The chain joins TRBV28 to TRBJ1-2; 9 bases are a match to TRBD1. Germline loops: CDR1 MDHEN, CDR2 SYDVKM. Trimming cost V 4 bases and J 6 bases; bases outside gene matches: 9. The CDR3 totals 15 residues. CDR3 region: CASSSPQGAEDGYTF. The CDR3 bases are TGTGCCAGCAGTTCACCACAGGGGGCCGAAGATGGCTACACCTTC.

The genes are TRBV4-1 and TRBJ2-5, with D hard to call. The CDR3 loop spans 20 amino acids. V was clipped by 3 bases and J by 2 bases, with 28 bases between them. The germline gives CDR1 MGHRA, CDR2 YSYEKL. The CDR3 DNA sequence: TGCGCCAGCAGCCACCCCACTAAAGGGCCAAGCCGTGGAGATCAAGAGACCCAGTACTTC. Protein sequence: CASSHPTKGPSRGDQETQYF.

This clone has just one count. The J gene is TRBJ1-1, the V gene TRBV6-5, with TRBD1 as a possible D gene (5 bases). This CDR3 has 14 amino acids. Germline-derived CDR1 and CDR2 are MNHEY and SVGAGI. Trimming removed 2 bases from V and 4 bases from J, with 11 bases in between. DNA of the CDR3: TGTGCCAGCAGTTACGGGGGGGTGGCCACTGAAGCTTTCTTT. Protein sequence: CASSYGGVATEAFF.

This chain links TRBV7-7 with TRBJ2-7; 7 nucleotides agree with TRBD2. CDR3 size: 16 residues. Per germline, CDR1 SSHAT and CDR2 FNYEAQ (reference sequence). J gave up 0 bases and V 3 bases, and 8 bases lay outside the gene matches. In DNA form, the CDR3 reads TGTGCCAGCAGCTTCCCTGGCGGGAGTCCCTCCTACGAGCAGTACTTC. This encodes CASSFPGGSPSYEQYF. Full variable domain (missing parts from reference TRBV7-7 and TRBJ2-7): GAGVSQSPRYKVTKRGQDVTLRCDPISSHATLYWYQQALGQGPEFLTYFNYEAQPDKSGLPSDRFSAERPEGSISTLTIQRTEQRDSAMYRCASSFPGGSPSYEQYFGPGTRLTVT.

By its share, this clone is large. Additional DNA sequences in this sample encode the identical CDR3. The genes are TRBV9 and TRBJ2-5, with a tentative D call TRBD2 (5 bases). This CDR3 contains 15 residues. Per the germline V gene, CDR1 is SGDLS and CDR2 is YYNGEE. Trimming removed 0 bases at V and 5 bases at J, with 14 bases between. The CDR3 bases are TGTGCCAGCAGCGTAGGAAATGGCAGAGGGGAGACCCAGTACTTC. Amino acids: CASSVGNGRGETQYF.

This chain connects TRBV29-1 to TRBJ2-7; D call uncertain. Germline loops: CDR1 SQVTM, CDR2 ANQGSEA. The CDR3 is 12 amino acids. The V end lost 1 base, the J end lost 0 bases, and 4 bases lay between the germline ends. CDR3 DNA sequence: TGCAGCGTTGAAGGGGACTCCTACGAGCAGTACTTC. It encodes CSVEGDSYEQYF.

CDR3 DNA sequence: TGTGCCAGCAGGCTGGGGGTCACTAGCGGGAGGAAAGAGACCCAGTACTTC. It specifies CASRLGVTSGRKETQYF. The chain couples TRBV11-3 to TRBJ2-5; TRBD2 agrees at 12 bases. The junction had 11 bases not matched to a gene; V was cut back by 6 bases and J by 3 bases. Germline values: CDR1 SGHNT, CDR2 YENEEA. This CDR3 spans 17 amino acids.

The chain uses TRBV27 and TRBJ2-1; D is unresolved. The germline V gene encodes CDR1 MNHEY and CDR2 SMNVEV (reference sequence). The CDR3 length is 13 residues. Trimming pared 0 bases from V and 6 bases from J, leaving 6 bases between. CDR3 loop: CASSLSNRNEQFF. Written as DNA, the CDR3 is TGTGCCAGCAGTTTATCGAATCGCAATGAGCAGTTCTTC.

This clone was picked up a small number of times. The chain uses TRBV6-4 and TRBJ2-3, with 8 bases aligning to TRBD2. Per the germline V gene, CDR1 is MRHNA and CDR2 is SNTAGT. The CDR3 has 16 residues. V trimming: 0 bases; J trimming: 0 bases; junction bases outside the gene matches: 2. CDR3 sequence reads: CASSDSAGGSTDTQYF. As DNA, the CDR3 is TGTGCCAGCAGTGACTCTGCGGGAGGTAGCACAGATACGCAGTATTTT.

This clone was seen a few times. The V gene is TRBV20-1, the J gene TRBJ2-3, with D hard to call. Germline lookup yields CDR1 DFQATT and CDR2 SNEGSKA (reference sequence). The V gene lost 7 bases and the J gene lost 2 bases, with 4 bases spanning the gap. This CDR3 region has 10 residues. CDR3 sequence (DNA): TGCAGTGGGATCACAGATACGCAGTATTTT. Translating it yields CSGITDTQYF.

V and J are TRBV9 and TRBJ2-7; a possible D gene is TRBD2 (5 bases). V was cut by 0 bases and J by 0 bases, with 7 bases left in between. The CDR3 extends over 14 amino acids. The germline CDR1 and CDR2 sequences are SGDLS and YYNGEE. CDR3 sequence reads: CASSVVGSSYEQYF. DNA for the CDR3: TGTGCCAGCAGCGTAGTGGGGAGCTCCTACGAGCAGTACTTC.

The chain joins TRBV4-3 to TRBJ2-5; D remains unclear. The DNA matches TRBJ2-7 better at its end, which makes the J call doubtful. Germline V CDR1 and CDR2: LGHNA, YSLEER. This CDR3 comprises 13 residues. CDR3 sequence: CASSQDTTYEQYF. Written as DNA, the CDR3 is TGCGCCAGCAGCCAAGACACCACCTACGAGCAGTACTTC.

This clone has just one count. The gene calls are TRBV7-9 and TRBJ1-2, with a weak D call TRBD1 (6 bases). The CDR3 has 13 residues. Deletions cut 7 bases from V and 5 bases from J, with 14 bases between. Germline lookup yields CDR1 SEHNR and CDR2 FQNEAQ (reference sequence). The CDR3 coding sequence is TGTGCCAGCACCGCGCACAGGGATTATGGCTACACCTTC. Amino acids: CASTAHRDYGYTF.

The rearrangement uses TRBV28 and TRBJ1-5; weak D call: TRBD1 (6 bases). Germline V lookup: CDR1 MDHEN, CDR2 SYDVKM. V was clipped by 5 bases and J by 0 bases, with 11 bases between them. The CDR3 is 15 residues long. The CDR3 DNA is TGTGCCAGCAGTCCGAGGACAGCTAGCAATCAGCCCCAGCATTTT. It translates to CASSPRTASNQPQHF.

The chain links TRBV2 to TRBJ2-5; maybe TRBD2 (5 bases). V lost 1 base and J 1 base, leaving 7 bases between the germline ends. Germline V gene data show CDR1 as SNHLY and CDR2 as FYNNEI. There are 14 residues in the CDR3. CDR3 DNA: TGTGCCAGCAGTGAAGGACTACTCCAAGAGACCCAGTACTTC. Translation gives CASSEGLLQETQYF.

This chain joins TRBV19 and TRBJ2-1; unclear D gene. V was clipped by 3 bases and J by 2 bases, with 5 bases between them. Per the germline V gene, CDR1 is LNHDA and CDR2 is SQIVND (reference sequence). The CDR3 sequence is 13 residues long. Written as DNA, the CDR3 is TGTGCCAGTAGTATGACTGCCTACAATGAGCAGTTCTTC. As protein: CASSMTAYNEQFF.

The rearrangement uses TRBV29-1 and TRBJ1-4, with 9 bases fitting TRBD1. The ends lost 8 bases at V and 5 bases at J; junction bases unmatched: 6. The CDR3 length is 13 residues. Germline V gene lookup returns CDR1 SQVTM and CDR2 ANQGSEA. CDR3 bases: TGCAGCATGACCGGGACAGGGAATGAAAAACTGTTTTTT. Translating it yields CSMTGTGNEKLFF.

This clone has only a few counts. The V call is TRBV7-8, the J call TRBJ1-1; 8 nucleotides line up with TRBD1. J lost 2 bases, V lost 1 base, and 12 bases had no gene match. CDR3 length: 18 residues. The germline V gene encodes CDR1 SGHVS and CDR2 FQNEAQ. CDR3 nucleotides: TGTGCCAGCAGCTTAGATGCCGGGACAGGACCTTTTAACACTGAAGCTTTCTTT. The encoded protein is CASSLDAGTGPFNTEAFF. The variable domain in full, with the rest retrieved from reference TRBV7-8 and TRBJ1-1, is GAGVSQSPRYKVAKRGQDVALRCDPISGHVSLFWYQQALGQGPEFLTYFQNEAQLDKSGLPSDRFFAERPEGSVSTLKIQRTQQEDSAVYLCASSLDAGTGPFNTEAFFGQGTRLTVV.

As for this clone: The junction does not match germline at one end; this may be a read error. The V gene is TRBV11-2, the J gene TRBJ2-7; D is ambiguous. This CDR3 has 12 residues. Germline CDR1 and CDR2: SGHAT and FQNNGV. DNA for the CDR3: TGTGCCAGCAGGGCCTACTCCTCCGAGCAGTACTTC. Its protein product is CASRAYSSEQYF.